Below are 24 T cell receptor beta chains sequenced from a single sample in a study of OX40 agonist ivuxolimab in advanced cancers. TCRdb keeps only in-frame clones here, not all; method: immunoSEQ multiplex PCR. The data show about 98,000 clones, roughly 85% seen once. The sequenced sample was CD4+ or CD8+ T cells sorted from blood, obtained in a trial of the OX40 agonist ivuxolimab. The receptors originated from an adult with an advanced solid tumor such as melanoma, head and neck, liver or kidney cancer.

This chain links TRBV5-5 with TRBJ1-2, with D possibly TRBD1 on 5 matching bases. Germline V gives CDR1 SGHKS, CDR2 YYEKEE (reference sequence). The CDR3 has 15 amino acids. V was cut by 5 bases and J by 2 bases, with 16 bases left in between. The CDR3 protein is CASRKTGTDNYGYTF. The CDR3 bases are TGTGCCAGCAGGAAGACCGGGACTGACAACTATGGCTACACCTTC.

This clone was picked up one time. The CDR3 sequence: CASSVSGGKETQYF. The CDR3 bases are TGCGCCAGCAGCGTTAGCGGGGGAAAAGAGACCCAGTACTTC. The chain has TRBV5-1 and TRBJ2-5, with 9 bases that match TRBD2. The CDR3 is 14 residues long. Germline CDR1 and CDR2: SGHRS and YFSETQ. With 4 bases clipped from V and 3 bases from J, the junction kept 4 bases outside the gene matches.

The V call is TRBV4-3, the J call TRBJ2-4; TRBD1 matches 9 bases. CDR1 is LGHNA and CDR2 is YSLEER in the germline V gene. The J segment lost 8 bases and the V segment lost 6 bases, leaving 5 bases of the junction unmatched. The CDR3 covers 13 residues. CDR3 in amino acids: CASRRTGEDIQYF. In nucleotides, the CDR3 is TGCGCCAGCAGAAGGACAGGGGAGGACATTCAGTACTTC.

This clone was counted a few times. The chain is built from TRBV6-6 and TRBJ1-1; D is unclear. CDR3 size: 14 residues. Trimming stripped 5 bases from V and 2 bases from J, with 12 bases between. CDR1 and CDR2 (germline): MNHNY, SVGAGI (reference sequence). CDR3 DNA sequence: TGTGCCAGCAGTCTAAACGGGTATAACACTGAAGCTTTCTTT. It codes for CASSLNGYNTEAFF.

This sequence joins TRBV5-5 and TRBJ1-1, with 7 positions matching TRBD1. CDR1 and CDR2 from the germline V gene are SGHKS and YYEKEE (reference sequence). Trimming at V came to 3 bases and at J to 6 bases, leaving 8 bases not matched to a gene. The CDR3 has 14 amino acids. For the CDR3, the DNA is TGTGCCAGCAGCTCGGGACAGATAGTTTCTGAAGCTTTCTTT. It codes for CASSSGQIVSEAFF.

This sequence joins TRBV4-1 and TRBJ2-3; D possibly uses TRBD1 or TRBD2 (6 bases each). In germline, CDR1 is MGHRA, CDR2 YSYEKL. The CDR3 covers 16 residues. Trimming took 4 bases from V and 1 from J, leaving 15 bases between them. The CDR3 reads CASSRDGGPGTDTQYF. The DNA of the CDR3 is TGCGCCAGCAGCCGAGATGGGGGGCCGGGCACAGATACGCAGTATTTT.

In DNA form, the CDR3 reads TGCGCCAGCAGCCAAGAAACGGGGGGGCCGTTCAATGAGCAGTTCTTC. Protein: CASSQETGGPFNEQFF. The chain links TRBV4-3 to TRBJ2-1; TRBD2 matches at 8 bases. CDR3 length: 16 amino acids. Germline trimming cut 0 bases from V and 6 bases from J; bases unmatched to any gene: 7. Germline-derived CDR1 and CDR2 are LGHNA and YSLEER.

This sequence joins TRBV11-2 and TRBJ2-1; possibly TRBD1 or TRBD2 for D (6 bases each). This CDR3 spans 16 amino acids. The V end lost 1 base, the J end lost 0 bases, and 10 bases lay between the germline ends. The germline CDR1 and CDR2 sequences are SGHAT and FQNNGV. The CDR3 is CASSLVRGLSYNEQFF. CDR3 nucleotide sequence: TGTGCCAGCAGCTTAGTACGGGGGCTCTCCTACAATGAGCAGTTCTTC.

V usage is TRBV19 and J usage is TRBJ2-1; D possibly corresponds to TRBD2 (6 bases). Germline V gene data show CDR1 as LNHDA and CDR2 as SQIVND (reference sequence). V was trimmed by 5 bases and J by 5 bases, leaving 13 bases between them. This CDR3 spans 14 amino acids. The CDR3 DNA reads as TGTGCCAGTAGTCGCGGGGTTCGTCACAATGAGCAGTTCTTC. It encodes CASSRGVRHNEQFF.

In its sample, this clone was seen a few times. The J gene is TRBJ2-1, the V gene TRBV18; D is possibly TRBD1 (5 bases). This CDR3 contains 15 residues. V gave up 5 bases and J gave up 2 bases, with 13 bases separating them. The germline gives CDR1 KGHSH, CDR2 LQKENI. The CDR3 here is CASSKAREAYNEQFF. CDR3 sequence (DNA): TGTGCCAGCTCAAAGGCCAGGGAAGCCTACAATGAGCAGTTCTTC.

This clone turned up a few times. The chain has TRBV5-1 and TRBJ2-5; 10 nucleotides line up with TRBD1. Per germline, CDR1 SGHRS and CDR2 YFSETQ. The CDR3 has 18 amino acids. With 0 bases clipped from V and 2 bases from J, the junction kept 10 bases outside the gene matches. The CDR3 DNA follows: TGCGCCAGCAGCTTGGCTCCCACGACAGGGGGCTGGCAAGAGACCCAGTACTTC. It specifies CASSLAPTTGGWQETQYF.

This chain uses TRBV28 with TRBJ2-6; 8 bases are a match to TRBD2. This CDR3 region has 19 residues. Germline V gives CDR1 MDHEN, CDR2 SYDVKM. The trim removed 7 bases at V and 0 bases at J, leaving 14 bases unmatched. The CDR3 here is CASTPAGGAIHSGANVLTF. DNA for the CDR3: TGTGCCAGCACCCCGGCGGGGGGCGCAATCCACTCTGGGGCCAACGTCCTGACTTTC.

A single count supports this clone. V is TRBV19 and J is TRBJ2-4; D gene uncertain. Between the trimmed V and J ends, which lost 9 bases and 5 bases, there was a span of 11 bases. Germline V gene lookup returns CDR1 LNHDA and CDR2 SQIVND (reference sequence). The CDR3 consists of 12 residues. CDR3 residues: CASAPGENIQYF. The CDR3 DNA follows: TGTGCCAGCGCACCTGGAGAAAACATTCAGTACTTC.

This clone was recorded once. The V gene is TRBV5-6, the J gene TRBJ2-1, with D hard to call. The V gene's germline CDR1 is SGHDT and CDR2 YYEEEE. The CDR3 loop spans 12 amino acids. Between the trimmed V and J ends, which lost 4 bases and 9 bases, there was a span of 11 bases. The CDR3 DNA reads as TGTGCCAGCAGCCGACTGGCGGCTGAGCAGTTCTTC. This codes for CASSRLAAEQFF.

The genes are TRBV5-5 and TRBJ2-3; D gene uncertain. CDR3 length equals 11 residues. Germline loops: CDR1 SGHKS, CDR2 YYEKEE (reference sequence). V was pared by 2 bases and J by 5 bases, with 3 bases between. The CDR3 loop reads CASSLQDTQYF. The CDR3 DNA sequence: TGTGCCAGCAGCTTACAAGATACGCAGTATTTT.

This rearrangement joins TRBV5-1 to TRBJ2-4, with D possibly matching TRBD1 (6 bases). Per germline, CDR1 SGHRS and CDR2 YFSETQ. V was cut by 7 bases and J by 6 bases, with 17 bases left in between. This CDR3 contains 14 residues. CDR3 amino acids: CASSPGDTGNIQYF. CDR3 DNA: TGCGCCAGCTCCCCAGGGGATACAGGAAACATTCAGTACTTC.

This clone was detected only once. This chain connects TRBV4-2 to TRBJ2-7, with a tentative D call TRBD1 (6 bases). Germline V gene data show CDR1 as LGHNA and CDR2 as YNFKEQ. The CDR3 totals 15 residues. Trimming cost V 0 bases and J 3 bases, with 12 bases left between them. In nucleotides, the CDR3 is TGTGCCAGCAGCCAAGAGGACAGAGACTTCTACGAGCAGTACTTC. It specifies CASSQEDRDFYEQYF.

The rearrangement joins TRBV18 to TRBJ1-5, with 10 bases lining up with TRBD1. V lost 0 bases and J lost 8; bases outside the gene matches: 7. Germline V gives CDR1 KGHSH, CDR2 LQKENI. CDR3 length equals 16 residues. In DNA, the CDR3 is TGTGCCAGCTCACCACCGGGACAGGGGCCGGTTAAGCCCCAGCATTTT. Residues: CASSPPGQGPVKPQHF.

The chain joins TRBV5-1 to TRBJ2-5; D not resolved. The CDR3 totals 13 residues. The V gene lost 0 bases and the J gene lost 5 bases, with 8 bases spanning the gap. Germline V CDR1 and CDR2: SGHRS, YFSETQ. CDR3 residues: CASSLARTETQYF. CDR3 DNA: TGCGCCAGCAGCTTGGCCAGGACGGAGACCCAGTACTTC.

The chain recombines TRBV11-3 with TRBJ1-1; 7 nucleotides agree with TRBD1. Germline-derived CDR1 and CDR2 are SGHNT and YENEEA. With 4 bases clipped from V and 5 bases from J, the junction kept 4 bases outside the gene matches. This CDR3 has 13 residues. CDR3 region: CASSSDRATEAFF. As DNA, the CDR3 is TGTGCCAGCAGCTCCGACAGGGCGACTGAAGCTTTCTTT.

This chain connects TRBV20-1 to TRBJ2-4, with D unclear. This CDR3 has 11 amino acids. The ends were cut back, 4 bases at V and 7 bases at J, with 8 bases in the middle. The germline V gene encodes CDR1 DFQATT and CDR2 SNEGSKA (reference sequence). This chain's CDR3 is CSAIELNIQYF. DNA for the CDR3: TGCAGTGCTATAGAGTTGAACATTCAGTACTTC.

This clone was found a few times. J is TRBJ1-5 and V is TRBV4-2, with TRBD1 matching over 8 bases. The CDR3 sequence is 16 residues long. Trimming cost V 0 bases and J 7 bases; bases outside gene matches: 8. From germline, CDR1 is LGHNA and CDR2 YNFKEQ. DNA for the CDR3: TGTGCCAGCAGCCAAGACCTGTCAGGGGGCGAGCAGCCCCAGCATTTT. It encodes CASSQDLSGGEQPQHF.

The J gene is TRBJ1-1, the V gene TRBV5-1, with 9 positions matching TRBD1. Germline values: CDR1 SGHRS, CDR2 YFSETQ. The CDR3 runs to 16 residues. V lost 5 bases to trimming and J lost 1 base; unmatched junction nucleotides: 9. The CDR3 nucleotides are TGCGCCAGCAGTTATAACAGGGGGCAAGAGAACACTGAAGCTTTCTTT. It translates to CASSYNRGQENTEAFF.

The V call is TRBV15, the J call TRBJ2-3; either TRBD1 or TRBD2 may supply D (5 bases each). The CDR3 runs 16 residues. CDR1 and CDR2 (germline): LNHNV, YYDKDF (reference sequence). The germline V and J ends were trimmed by 0 bases and 0 bases, with 10 bases remaining between them. The CDR3 nucleotides read TGTGCCACCAGCAGAGATCTGGGGGTGAGCACAGATACGCAGTATTTT. It specifies CATSRDLGVSTDTQYF.